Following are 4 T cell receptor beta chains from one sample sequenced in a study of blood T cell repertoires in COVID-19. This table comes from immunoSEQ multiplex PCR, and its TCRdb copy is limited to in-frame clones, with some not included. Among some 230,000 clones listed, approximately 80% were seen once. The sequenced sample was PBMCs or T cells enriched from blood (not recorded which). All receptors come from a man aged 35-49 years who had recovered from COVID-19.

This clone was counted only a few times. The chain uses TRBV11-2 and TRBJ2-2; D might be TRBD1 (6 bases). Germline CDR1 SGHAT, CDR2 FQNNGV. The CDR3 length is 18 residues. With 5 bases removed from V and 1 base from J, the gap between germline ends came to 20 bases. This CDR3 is CASSPYWTPGQNTGELFF. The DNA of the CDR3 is TGTGCCAGCAGCCCTTACTGGACCCCGGGACAGAACACCGGGGAGCTGTTTTTT.

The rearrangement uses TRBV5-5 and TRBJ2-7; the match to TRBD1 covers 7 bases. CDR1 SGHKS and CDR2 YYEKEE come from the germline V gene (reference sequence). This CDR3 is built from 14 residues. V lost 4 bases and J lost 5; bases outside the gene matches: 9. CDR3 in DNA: TGTGCCAGCAGCCCCCGTACAGGGGAACACGAGCAGTACTTC. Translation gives CASSPRTGEHEQYF.

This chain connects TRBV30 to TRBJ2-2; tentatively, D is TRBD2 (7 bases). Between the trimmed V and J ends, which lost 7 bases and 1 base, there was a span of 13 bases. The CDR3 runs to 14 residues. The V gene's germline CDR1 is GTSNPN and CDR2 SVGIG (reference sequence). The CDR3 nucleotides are TGTGCCTCCGAAGGGGGGGAGAACACCGGGGAGCTGTTTTTT. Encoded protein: CASEGGENTGELFF.

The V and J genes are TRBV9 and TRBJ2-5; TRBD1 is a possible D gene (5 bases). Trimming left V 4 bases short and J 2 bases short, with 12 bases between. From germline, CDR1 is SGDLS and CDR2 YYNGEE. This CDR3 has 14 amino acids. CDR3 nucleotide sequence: TGTGCCAGCAGCTCCACTCGACAGCAAGAGACCCAGTACTTC. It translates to CASSSTRQQETQYF.